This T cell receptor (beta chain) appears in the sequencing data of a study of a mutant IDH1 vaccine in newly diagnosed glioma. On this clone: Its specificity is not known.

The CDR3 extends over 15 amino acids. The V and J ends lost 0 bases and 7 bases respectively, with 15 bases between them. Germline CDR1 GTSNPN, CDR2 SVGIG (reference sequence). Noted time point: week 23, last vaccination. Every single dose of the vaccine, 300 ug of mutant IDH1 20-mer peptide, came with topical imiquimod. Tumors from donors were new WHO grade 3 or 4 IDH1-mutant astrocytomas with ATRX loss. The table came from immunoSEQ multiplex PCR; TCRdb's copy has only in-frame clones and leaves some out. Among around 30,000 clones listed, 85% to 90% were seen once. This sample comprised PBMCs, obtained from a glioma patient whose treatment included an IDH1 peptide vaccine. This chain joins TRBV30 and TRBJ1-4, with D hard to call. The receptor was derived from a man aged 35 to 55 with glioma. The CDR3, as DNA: TGTGCCTGGAGTGTATCGGGCAGCTTCTCTGAAAAACTGTTTTTT. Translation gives CAWSVSGSFSEKLFF.